The 5 T cell receptor beta chains given below trace back to one sample, sequenced in a study of T-cell memory formation after mild COVID-19. TCRdb recomputed calls from the 5' RACE reads with MiXCR, one row per CDR3 protein. The data show 300,000 or so distinct CDR3 sequences, with around 15% seen just once and roughly 24% held by the top ten. Sequencing input: PBMCs or a T cell subset sorted from them (not recorded which). The origin of the receptors is a man between 18 and 35 years old who had mild COVID-19 (a few samples of this study predate the infection). Cell type and time point are not known.

The V and J genes are TRBV5-1 and TRBJ2-7; D unclear. The V end was cut by 0 bases, the J end by 7 bases, with 14 bases between. CDR1 is SGHRS, CDR2 YFSETQ, per germline. The CDR3 loop spans 14 amino acids. For the CDR3, the DNA is TGCGCCAGCAGCTTGGAAGGGCCCGGGCGGGAGCAGTACGTC. Protein product: CASSLEGPGREQYV.

This clonotype has ten or more counts. The rearrangement uses TRBV28 and TRBJ2-5; D not resolved. Germline V gives CDR1 MDHEN, CDR2 SYDVKM. This CDR3 is built from 12 residues. Trimming took off 5 bases at V and 6 bases at J, with 10 bases between the two ends. The CDR3 nucleotides are TGTGCCAGCAGTCTCCTAAAGAAGACCCAGTACTTC. Protein product: CASSLLKKTQYF. The variable domain in full, completed from reference TRBV28 and TRBJ2-5, reads DVKVTQSSRYLVKRTGEKVFLECVQDMDHENMFWYRQDPGLGLRLIYFSYDVKMKEKGDIPEGYSVSREKKERFSLILESASTNQTSMYLCASSLLKKTQYFGPGTRLLVL.

This clonotype appeared a few times. The chain carries TRBV5-5 and TRBJ2-1; no reliable D call. V dropped 7 bases and J dropped 6 bases, with 14 bases sitting between them. The CDR3 totals 13 residues. Germline values: CDR1 SGHKS, CDR2 YYEKEE (reference sequence). The CDR3 protein is CASARYSGNEQFF. The CDR3 nucleotides read TGTGCCAGCGCCCGTTATTCAGGCAATGAGCAGTTCTTC.

The gene calls are TRBV12-3 or TRBV12-4 and TRBJ2-6, with a possible D match to TRBD1 (5 bases). V was pared by 3 bases and J by 4 bases, with 10 bases between. This CDR3 has 15 residues. The CDR3 DNA sequence: TGTGCCAGCAGTTTTGGGGCGGCCGGGGCCAACGTCCTGACTTTC. Its protein product is CASSFGAAGANVLTF.

This clonotype came up a few times. The chain employs TRBV5-1 and TRBJ2-5, with 8 bases that match TRBD1. V gave up 1 base and J gave up 4 bases; unmatched junction bases: 3. This CDR3 is 14 amino acids long. Germline assignment: CDR1 SGHRS and CDR2 YFSETQ. The CDR3 coding sequence is TGCGCCAGCAGCTTGAAGGACAGGGTAGAGACCCAGTACTTC. Translating it yields CASSLKDRVETQYF.